This T cell receptor (beta chain) was sequenced for a study of type 1 regulatory T cells. TCRdb reanalysed the reads using MiXCR and keeps one entry per CDR3 protein. The sample lists some 22,000 distinct CDR3 sequences, approximately 77% occurring once. CDR3 length: 12 residues. Germline V gene sequence: CDR1 MNHEY, CDR2 SMNVEV (reference sequence). The V end lost 10 bases, the J end lost 9 bases, and 16 bases lay between the germline ends. A remark on this clonotype: The target antigen is unknown.

The clonotype was recovered from a human donor in good health. The V call is TRBV27, the J call TRBJ2-1; possible D gene TRBD1, 6 bases. Sequences were obtained from cultured T cells, either the whole culture or a sorted T cell fraction (not recorded which). Regarding subset: Tr1-enriched cell product generated in vitro against host alloantigens. CDR3 loop: CATWEPGVEQFF. The CDR3, as DNA: TGTGCCACCTGGGAGCCAGGGGTTGAGCAGTTCTTC.